This T cell receptor beta chain came from a study of cytomegalovirus exposure and HLA in healthy donors (dated by TCRdb to about 2017). Broadly, across the study: According to an earlier analysis of several hundred of the donors, 150 million to 200 million T cells yielded 117 million unique TCR beta sequences and approximately 280 Gb of sequence data. On average, roughly 240,000 unique TCR beta nucleotide sequences were sequenced per donor among a few hundred genotyped donors of the cohort, with 15% to 20% of those sequences being non-productive. Five DR-DQ haplotypes were treated as single units for association and clustering because of strong linkage in the cohort. The aim of the study was to test whether cataloging public T cell receptors could identify signatures of past pathogen exposure. The study combined high-throughput TCR immunosequencing, statistical association of individual TCRs with disease status, and machine learning to predict cytomegalovirus infection status. In a later analysis, previously published TCR beta repertoires from roughly 710 donors were re-analyzed and high-resolution HLA genotyping was added so that TCR occurrence patterns could be studied. Among the approximately 420 genotyped donors, around 81% belonged to the genetic ancestry cluster associated with self-reported Caucasian donors. The later analysis used no new phenotypic data to find candidate immune exposures, relying instead on TCR beta sequences and their occurrence across donors. Donor age, sex, ethnicity and CMV serostatus were compiled together with the repertoire data. Both class I and class II loci were covered by HLA typing, at four-digit resolution. An earlier analysis of around 540 of the donors applied high-throughput TCR beta sequencing to assess whether each TCR beta V gene segment acted as functional or pseudogenic. The T cell repertoires of about 700 subjects were profiled by immunosequencing and related to cytomegalovirus serostatus. A later genetic analysis took genome-wide SNP genotypes for 398 of the 666 donors and used that subset as a discovery cohort. An early release covering over 500 HLA-typed donors comprised 250 to 350 gigabases of sequencing data and roughly 85 million unique TCR sequences. The number of typed donors differed by locus: about 629-630 for A, B, C, DRB1 and DQB1; 522 for DQA1; some 590 for DPA1; and 400 to 480 for DPB1. In addition to the first cohort of several hundred subjects, a separate validation cohort of approximately 120 different subjects was used. Every discovery cohort repertoire had been produced on one sequencing platform. Overall study outcomes, separate from this receptor: In this cohort, only TCR beta chains were sequenced, and detectable features were limited by the absence of alpha or paired-chain data. The earlier analysis of nearly 600 of the donors excluded roughly 17 rarely observed V segments, including chromosome 9 orphons, because counts were too low. Some IMGT-functional V segments, including TRBV6-2 and TRBV6-3, could not be distinguished by the 87-base-pair reads and were therefore excluded. Specific HLA alleles were associated with about 17,000 TCR beta sequences at a false discovery rate of 0.05 in a later analysis. Several of the top co-occurrence clusters appeared to be linked to parvovirus B19, influenza, CMV and Epstein-Barr virus, according to a later analysis. Correlated functional status among segregating V segments might reflect linkage disequilibrium, but an unknown experimental factor could not be ruled out. In an earlier analysis of 587 of the donors, most TCR beta V segments were observed in productive rearrangements about 87% or about 30% of the time, broadly matching IMGT annotations. The only immune exposure information available for the cohort was CMV serostatus. According to a later genetic analysis, donors in an Asian-associated ancestry cluster had fewer N-insertions in productive TCRs than the approximately 650-donor mean. The classifier was reported to diagnose cytomegalovirus status with high specificity and sensitivity in both the original cohort and the validation cohort. While some public TCRs were present in many individuals, most TCR sequences turned up only very rarely across donors. According to a later analysis, most CMV-associated TCR beta chains appeared to be HLA-restricted, and the HLA associations seemed to be driven largely by CMV exposure. It was suggested by the authors that the approach could potentially be generalized to other disease states and immunological phenotypes. Sequencing depth was assumed to be roughly uniform across donors in the presence/absence analyses, though that assumption may not hold. Because HLA typing was unavailable for some donors at each locus, only the typed subset was used in association tests. Compared with equally common non-associated chains, HLA-associated TCR beta chains in a later analysis were more clonally expanded and had lower generation probabilities. A further reported finding was that TCR beta sequences accurately predicted the HLA-A and HLA-B alleles for most subjects in the first cohort. A cluster of highly shared sequence variants was judged likely to represent a technical artifact of the sequencing pipeline. In a later analysis, the rate of TCR association differed among HLA loci, with DRB1 alleles having the most associated TCRs and HLA-C alleles having the fewest. In the study, around 150 TCR beta chains were listed as associated with cytomegalovirus. In a later genetic analysis, a missense DCLRE1C variant was associated with V-gene and J-gene trimming of TCR beta chains, and the association was replicated in an independent cohort. Assigning TCR associations to individual alleles was difficult when HLA alleles, especially DR and DQ, strongly co-occurred. A few of the identified cytomegalovirus-associated TCR beta chains were confirmed in vitro to be specific for cytomegalovirus antigens.

The library was generated by the immunoSEQ multiplex PCR assay. A mixture of 60 forward primers for TCR Vbeta segments and 13 reverse primers for TCR Jbeta segments was used in the multiplex PCR. Amplification of the CDR3 region of rearranged TCR beta genes was performed with a multiplex PCR assay on genomic DNA. The amplified TCR beta libraries were sequenced on the Illumina HiSeq System as 87-base-pair reads. As for how the authors treated the data: In a later analysis, some 80 million unique TCR beta chains were counted across the roughly 610 repertoires, and around 10 million of these chains were shared by at least two donors. To remove PCR and sequencing errors, raw reads were error-corrected and collapsed into unique sequences using a nearest-neighbor algorithm that merged closely related sequences. Alignment of CDR3 sequences to IMGT reference sequences was used to assign V, D and J gene segments. For a sequence to be retained, a match of at least six nucleotides to both a V gene segment and a J gene segment was required. A rearrangement counted as productive if the CDR3 had no stop codons and remained in frame with V and J, and every other rearrangement counted as non-productive. Following IMGT convention, CDR3 was defined as the stretch from the second conserved V-encoded cysteine to the conserved J-encoded phenylalanine. Sequences without an unambiguous match to a single V gene segment were excluded from the earlier analysis of about 600 of the donors. An earlier analysis of several hundred of the donors called V segments functional above 56.7% productive rearrangements and segregating when the between-donor standard deviation exceeded 5%. A statistical classification framework was built to diagnose cytomegalovirus status from the catalog of TCR beta chain sequences. V and J gene assignment, in a later analysis, came from comparing TCR nucleotide sequences with IMGT/GENE-DB human TR gene sequences. Using the TCRdist pipeline, a later analysis assigned CDR3 sequences along with most-parsimonious VDJ recombination scenarios. A later analysis defined each TCR beta chain by its CDR3 amino acid sequence plus V-gene family, and excluded reads lacking a unique V-gene family. A later analysis removed over 500 highly shared, low-generation-probability nucleotide sequences to deal with suspected cross-contamination and a sequencing artifact. A later analysis calculated a clonal expansion index for each public chain from normalized within-repertoire ranks of inferred template counts. In a later analysis, generation probabilities were computed using a VDJ recombination model fitted to out-of-frame rearrangements, and the results were checked against IGoR. Hypergeometric tests were used in a later analysis to score TCR-TCR, TCR-HLA and TCR-CMV co-occurrence, with a repertoire-size bias correction applied to the TCR pairs. False discovery rates were estimated in a later analysis by permuting HLA or CMV assignments 20 times. A later analysis grouped co-occurring TCRs with DBSCAN, adding TCRdist sequence similarity when clustering within HLA-allele-positive subsets. Repertoires with fewer than 30,000 or more than 120,000 public chains were left out of co-occurrence clustering, as were about 5 repertoires with anomalous nucleotide sharing. TCRdb's version of the immuneACCESS table is confined to in-frame rearrangements and falls short of the full clone set. An unresolved V gene accounts for under half of the shortfall where checked; the remainder is of unknown origin. V, J and clone size are taken as reported in that table, and D and trimming were inferred from the DNA itself. Here the sample has 75,000 to 95,000 clones; about 73% occur a single time. The top ten hold 4.6% of the sample.

The junction carries 8 bases between V and J, which are trimmed by 5 bases and 3 bases respectively. From the germline V gene, CDR1 is SQVTM and CDR2 is ANQGSEA. Inclusive of the bounding cysteine and phenylalanine, the CDR3 is 11 residues long. Left in the record is the CDR3 DNA by itself, 33 bases read in frame from the first base. In total, roughly 670 healthy bone marrow donors made up the cohort. All cohort members were sampled while nominally healthy, although unrecorded immune exposures were likely present. The donor tested CMV seropositive and was one of the 289 seropositive cohort members. A peripheral blood sample was provided by each donor, and peripheral blood mononuclear cells were used for TCR beta sequencing. The Qiagen DNeasy Blood Extraction Kit was used to extract genomic DNA from the blood cell samples. A word on this clone: Its cognate antigen has yet to be identified. No much larger clonotype is one base removed from it; base qualities were not supplied.

Sequencing was done on a sample of PBMCs. This sequence was found in a woman between 40 and 50 years old in good health and CMV-seropositive. In this chain, TRBV29-1 is recombined with TRBJ2-7; the D gene identity is not certain. The CDR3 corresponds to CSVLVDYEQYF. The sequenced DNA: TGCAGCGTTCTGGTAGACTACGAGCAGTACTTC.